The text below deals with one T cell receptor (beta chain). Its antigen is not known. These data originate in a study of PD-1 blockade in classical Hodgkin lymphoma. The overall study: Patients were infused with nivolumab 3 mg/kg every 2 weeks.

Study-wide findings and caveats: Newly diagnosed and completely responding patients shared comparable baseline diversity.

The repertoire was sequenced with immunoSEQ multiplex PCR; TCRdb's copy has only in-frame clones and lacks some. This sample yields 89,000 or so clones, of which about nine tenths are seen a single time; over 2.5% belongs to the top ten. This CDR3 comprises 17 residues. With V trimmed by 3 bases and J by 4 bases, 7 bases remained unmatched. CDR1 is SGHNT and CDR2 is YYREEE in the germline V gene (reference sequence). No patient escaped relapse after autologous stem cell transplantation, and brentuximab vedotin exposure varied. The sequence was collected from a human donor with classical Hodgkin lymphoma. Sequencing was performed on peripheral blood mononuclear cells (PBMCs), taken before the second cycle of nivolumab. V usage is TRBV5-4 and J usage is TRBJ2-2; 12 nucleotides align to TRBD2. The CDR3 coding sequence is TGTGCCAGCAGCTCCCGACTAGCGGGAGTCGGCACCGGGGAGCTGTTTTTT. Residues: CASSSRLAGVGTGELFF.